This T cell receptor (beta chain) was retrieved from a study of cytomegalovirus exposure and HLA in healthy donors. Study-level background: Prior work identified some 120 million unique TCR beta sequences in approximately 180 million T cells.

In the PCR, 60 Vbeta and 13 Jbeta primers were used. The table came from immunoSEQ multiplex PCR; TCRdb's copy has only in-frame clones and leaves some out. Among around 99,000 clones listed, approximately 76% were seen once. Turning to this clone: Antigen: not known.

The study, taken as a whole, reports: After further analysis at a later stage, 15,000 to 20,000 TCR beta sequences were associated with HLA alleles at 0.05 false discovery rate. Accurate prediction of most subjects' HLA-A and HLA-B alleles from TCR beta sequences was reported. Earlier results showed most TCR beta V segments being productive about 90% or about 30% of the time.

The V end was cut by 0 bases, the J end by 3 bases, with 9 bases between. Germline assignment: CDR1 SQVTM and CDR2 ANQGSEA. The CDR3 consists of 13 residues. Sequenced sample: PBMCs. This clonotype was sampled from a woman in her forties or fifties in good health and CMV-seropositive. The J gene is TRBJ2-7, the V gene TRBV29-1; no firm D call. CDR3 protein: CSVEEETSYEQYF. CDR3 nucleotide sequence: TGCAGCGTTGAAGAGGAGACGAGCTACGAGCAGTACTTC.